This T cell receptor (beta chain) was found in a study of cytomegalovirus exposure and HLA in healthy donors (TCRdb year 2017). Some background on the complete study: According to an earlier analysis of around 600 of the donors, about 179 million T cells yielded 117 million unique TCR beta sequences and 250 to 350 Gb of sequence data. A later genetic analysis took genome-wide SNP genotypes for about 60% of the roughly 670 donors and used that subset as a discovery cohort. All discovery cohort repertoires had been generated on a single sequencing platform. A later analysis re-analyzed previously published TCR beta repertoires from about 730 donors and added high-resolution HLA genotyping to study TCR occurrence patterns. Because of strong linkage in the cohort, roughly five DR-DQ haplotypes were treated as single units for association and clustering. An earlier analysis of several hundred of the donors used high-throughput TCR beta sequencing to judge whether each TCR beta V gene segment behaved as functional or pseudogenic. Both class I and class II loci were covered by HLA typing, at four-digit resolution. High-throughput TCR immunosequencing, statistical association of individual TCRs with disease status, and machine learning were combined to predict cytomegalovirus infection status. Along with the approximately 650-subject first cohort, a separate validation cohort of more than 90 different subjects was used. An early release covering around 630 HLA-typed donors comprised approximately 290 gigabases of sequencing data and approximately 85 million unique TCR sequences. The genetic ancestry cluster associated with self-reported Caucasian donors included about four fifths of the 300 to 400 genotyped donors. The study was designed to test whether signatures of past pathogen exposure could be identified by cataloging public T cell receptors. Rather than drawing on any new phenotypic data, the later analysis identified candidate immune exposures from TCR beta sequences and the way those sequences occurred across donors. Among a few hundred genotyped donors of the cohort, an average of about 240,000 unique TCR beta nucleotide sequences were sequenced per donor, roughly 18% of them non-productive. The study profiled the T cell repertoires of 550 to 700 subjects by immunosequencing and related them to cytomegalovirus serostatus. Donor age, sex, ethnicity and CMV serostatus were compiled alongside the repertoire data. The number of typed donors differed by locus: about 620-640 for A, B, C, DRB1 and DQB1; 522 for DQA1; roughly 600 for DPA1; and 400 to 480 for DPB1.

What the authors observed across the whole study: A later genetic analysis associated a missense DCLRE1C variant with V-gene and J-gene trimming of TCR beta chains, and an independent cohort replicated the association. A further reported finding was that TCR beta sequences accurately predicted the HLA-A and HLA-B alleles for most subjects in the first cohort. A cluster of highly shared sequence variants was judged likely to be a technical artifact of the sequencing pipeline. Compared with the approximately 710-donor mean, donors in an Asian-associated ancestry cluster had fewer N-insertions in productive TCRs, according to a later genetic analysis. Roughly uniform sequencing depth across donors was assumed in presence/absence analyses, although this assumption may not hold. Because counts were too low, seventeen rarely observed V segments, including chromosome 9 orphons, were left out of the earlier analysis of roughly 600 of the donors. Specific HLA alleles were associated with 15,000 to 20,000 TCR beta sequences at a false discovery rate of 0.05 in a later analysis. For the cohort, immune exposure information was limited to CMV serostatus. A later analysis reported that several top co-occurrence clusters appeared linked to parvovirus B19, influenza, CMV and Epstein-Barr virus. According to a later analysis, TCR association rates differed among HLA loci, with DRB1 alleles showing the most associated TCRs and HLA-C alleles showing the fewest. According to a later analysis, most CMV-associated TCR beta chains appeared to be HLA-restricted, and the HLA associations seemed to be driven largely by CMV exposure. Only TCR beta chains were sequenced in this cohort, and the absence of alpha or paired-chain data limited detectable features. Strong co-occurrence of HLA alleles, especially DR and DQ, made assigning TCR associations to individual alleles difficult. Linkage disequilibrium might explain the correlated functional status among segregating V segments, but an unknown experimental factor could not be excluded. The study gave a list of over 150 TCR beta chains associated with cytomegalovirus. A few of the identified cytomegalovirus-associated TCR beta chains were confirmed in vitro to be specific for cytomegalovirus antigens. In both the original and validation cohorts, the classifier was reported to diagnose cytomegalovirus status with high specificity and sensitivity. The authors suggested that the approach could potentially be extended to other disease states and immunological phenotypes. An earlier analysis of approximately 500 of the donors showed that most TCR beta V segments appeared in productive rearrangements either about 90% or about 30% of the time, which broadly matched IMGT annotations. Across donors, most TCR sequences were observed very rarely, whereas some public TCRs were present in many individuals. Compared with equally common non-associated chains, HLA-associated TCR beta chains in a later analysis were more clonally expanded and had lower generation probabilities. Because HLA typing was missing for some donors at each locus, association tests included only the typed subset.

A note on this clone: Its recognized antigen is unknown. No much larger clonotype is one base removed from it; base qualities were not supplied.

The cohort was made up of approximately 670 healthy bone marrow donors. At the time of sampling, every cohort member was nominally healthy, though immune exposures that went unrecorded were likely present. The donor tested CMV seropositive, placing the donor among the 289 seropositive members of the cohort. Every donor gave a peripheral blood sample, and the peripheral blood mononuclear cells from that sample were used for TCR beta sequencing. The Qiagen DNeasy Blood Extraction Kit was used to extract genomic DNA from the blood cell samples. Receptors were amplified or captured by the immunoSEQ multiplex PCR assay. The multiplex PCR relied on a mix of 60 forward primers for TCR Vbeta segments and 13 reverse primers for TCR Jbeta segments. The CDR3 region of rearranged TCR beta genes was amplified from genomic DNA with a multiplex PCR assay. The amplified TCR beta libraries were sequenced on the Illumina HiSeq System as 87-base-pair reads. The study's own analysis went as follows. A later analysis counted tens of millions of unique TCR beta chains across the approximately 700 repertoires, and some 11 million of these chains were shared by at least two donors. To remove PCR and sequencing errors, raw reads were error-corrected and collapsed into unique sequences using a nearest-neighbor algorithm that merged closely related sequences. V, D and J gene segments were assigned by aligning CDR3 sequences to IMGT reference sequences. For a sequence to be retained, a match of at least six nucleotides was required to both a V gene segment and a J gene segment. A rearrangement counted as productive if the CDR3 had no stop codons and remained in frame with V and J, and every other rearrangement counted as non-productive. CDR3 was defined by IMGT convention, running from the second conserved V-encoded cysteine to the conserved J-encoded phenylalanine. Sequences without an unambiguous match to a single V gene segment were excluded from the earlier analysis of 500 to 700 of the donors. An earlier analysis of several hundred of the donors called V segments functional above 56.7% productive rearrangements and segregating when the between-donor standard deviation exceeded 5%. A statistical classification framework was developed to diagnose cytomegalovirus status using the catalog of TCR beta chain sequences. V and J gene assignment, in a later analysis, came from comparing TCR nucleotide sequences with IMGT/GENE-DB human TR gene sequences. The TCRdist pipeline was used in a later analysis to assign CDR3 sequences and most-parsimonious VDJ recombination scenarios. In a later analysis, each TCR beta chain was defined by its CDR3 amino acid sequence together with its V-gene family, and reads lacking a unique V-gene family were excluded. To address suspected cross-contamination and a sequencing artifact, a later analysis removed a few hundred highly shared, low-generation-probability nucleotide sequences. For each public chain, a later analysis derived a clonal expansion index from normalized ranks of inferred template counts within each repertoire. Generation probabilities in a later analysis came from a VDJ recombination model fitted to out-of-frame rearrangements, and those results were checked against IGoR. In a later analysis, hypergeometric tests were used to score TCR-TCR, TCR-HLA and TCR-CMV co-occurrence, with a repertoire-size bias correction applied to TCR pairs. To estimate false discovery rates, a later analysis permuted the HLA or CMV assignments 20 times. A later analysis grouped co-occurring TCRs with DBSCAN, adding TCRdist sequence similarity when clustering within HLA-allele-positive subsets. Repertoires with fewer than 30,000 or more than 120,000 public chains were left out of co-occurrence clustering, as were four to six repertoires with anomalous nucleotide sharing. In its TCRdb copy, this immuneACCESS table keeps in-frame sequences only and misses some clones. Where compared with another copy, unresolved V genes explain less than half of these, and the others have no known cause. Clone size and V and J calls were adopted from that table, with D and trimming inferred from the DNA. The sample table shows 150,000 to 200,000 clones, and 65% to 85% are seen once. The ten top clones hold roughly 6% of the sample.

Material: PBMCs. This TCR was sampled from a woman aged 25 to 39 in good health and CMV-seropositive.

The CDR3 reads as follows: CASTGEGYTDTQYF. The bases are TGTGCCAGCACCGGGGAGGGGTACACAGATACGCAGTATTTT. The V and J genes are TRBV7-9 and TRBJ2-3; 7 of the junction bases match TRBD2. The CDR3, from cysteine to phenylalanine, totals 14 residues. Here the CDR3 DNA is all that survives: 42 bases in frame from base 1. Via the germline V gene (reference sequence), CDR1 is SEHNR and CDR2 FQNEAQ. Germline trimming amounts to 7 bases on V and 2 bases on J, with 6 as the count of junction bases outside the gene matches.